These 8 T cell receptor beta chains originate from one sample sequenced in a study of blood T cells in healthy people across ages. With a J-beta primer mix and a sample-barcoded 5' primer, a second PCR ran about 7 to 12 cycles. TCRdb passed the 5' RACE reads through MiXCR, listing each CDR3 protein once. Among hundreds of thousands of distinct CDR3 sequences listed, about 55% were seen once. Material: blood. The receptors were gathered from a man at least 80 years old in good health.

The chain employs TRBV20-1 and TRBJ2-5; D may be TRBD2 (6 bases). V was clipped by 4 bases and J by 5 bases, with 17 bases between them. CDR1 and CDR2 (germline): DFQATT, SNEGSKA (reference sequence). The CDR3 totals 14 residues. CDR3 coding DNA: TGCAGTGCTACTGGAGGGACCTCCGGGGAGACCCAGTACTTC. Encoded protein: CSATGGTSGETQYF.

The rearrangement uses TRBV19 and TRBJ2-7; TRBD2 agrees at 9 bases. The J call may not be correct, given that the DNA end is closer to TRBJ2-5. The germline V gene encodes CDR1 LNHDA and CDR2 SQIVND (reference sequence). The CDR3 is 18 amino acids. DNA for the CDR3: TGTGCCAGTAGGGGGACCGTAGCGGGAGAGAGTCCGTTAGAGACCCAGTACTTC. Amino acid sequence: CASRGTVAGESPLETQYF.

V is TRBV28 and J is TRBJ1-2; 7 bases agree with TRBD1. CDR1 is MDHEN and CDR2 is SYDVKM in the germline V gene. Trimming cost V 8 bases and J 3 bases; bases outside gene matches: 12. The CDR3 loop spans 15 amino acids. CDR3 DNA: TGTGCCAGCGGAGGAGTGACAGGGTCTTACTATGGCTACACCTTC. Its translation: CASGGVTGSYYGYTF.

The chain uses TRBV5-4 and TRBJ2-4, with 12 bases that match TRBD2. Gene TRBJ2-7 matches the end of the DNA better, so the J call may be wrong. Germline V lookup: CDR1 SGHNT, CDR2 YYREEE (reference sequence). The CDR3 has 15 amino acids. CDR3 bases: TGTGCCAGCAGCTTTGGACTAGCGGGAAACTACGAGCAGTACTTC. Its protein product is CASSFGLAGNYEQYF.

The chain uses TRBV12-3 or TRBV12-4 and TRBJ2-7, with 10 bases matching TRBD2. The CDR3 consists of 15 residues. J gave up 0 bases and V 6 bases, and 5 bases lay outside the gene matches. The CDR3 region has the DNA TGTGCCAGCAGCAACATAGCGGGAGGCTCCTACGAGCAGTACTTC. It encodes CASSNIAGGSYEQYF.

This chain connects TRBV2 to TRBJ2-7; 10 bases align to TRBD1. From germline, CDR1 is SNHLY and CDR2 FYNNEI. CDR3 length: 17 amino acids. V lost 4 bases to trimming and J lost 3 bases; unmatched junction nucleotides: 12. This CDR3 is CASSGPTGGRRNYEQYF. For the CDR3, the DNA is TGTGCCAGCAGTGGACCGACAGGGGGCCGGAGAAACTACGAGCAGTACTTC.

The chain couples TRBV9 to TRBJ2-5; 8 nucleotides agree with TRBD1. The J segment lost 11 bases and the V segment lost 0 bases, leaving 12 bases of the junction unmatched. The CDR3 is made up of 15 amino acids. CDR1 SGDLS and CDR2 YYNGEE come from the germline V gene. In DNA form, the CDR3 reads TGTGCCAGCAGCGTAGGGCAGGGGGCCTACAATGAGCAGTACTTC. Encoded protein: CASSVGQGAYNEQYF.

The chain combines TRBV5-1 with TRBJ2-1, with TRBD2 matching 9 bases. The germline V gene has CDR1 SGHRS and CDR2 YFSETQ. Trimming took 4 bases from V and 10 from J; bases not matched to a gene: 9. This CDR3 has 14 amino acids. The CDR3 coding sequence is TGCGCCAGCAGCAACAGTCTAGCGGGAAGGGAGCAGTTCTTC. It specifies CASSNSLAGREQFF.